These 28 T cell receptor beta chains share one sample of origin, sequenced in a study of blood T cell repertoires in COVID-19. Assay used: immunoSEQ multiplex PCR; TCRdb lists only in-frame clones, some missing. The sample contains a few hundred thousand clones, 75% to 90% of which appear only once. Material for sequencing was peripheral blood. These receptors came from a woman in her sixties or seventies with COVID-19, enrolled during active disease.

The J gene is TRBJ2-1, the V gene TRBV2; TRBD1 aligns across 12 bases. Trimming cost V 3 bases and J 7 bases; bases outside gene matches: 7. CDR3 size: 16 residues. The germline V gene encodes CDR1 SNHLY and CDR2 FYNNEI. CDR3 nucleotide sequence: TGTGCCAGCAGTGACCCGGGACAGGGGGCTAGGAATGAGCAGTTCTTC. It encodes CASSDPGQGARNEQFF.

The chain uses TRBV5-1 and TRBJ1-3; TRBD1 aligns across 10 bases. CDR1 and CDR2 from the germline V gene are SGHRS and YFSETQ. After removal of 4 bases from V and 3 bases from J, the junction contained 1 base not matched to a gene. The CDR3 spans 14 residues. The CDR3 coding sequence is TGCGCCAGCAGCGGACAGGGGGATGGAAACACCATATATTTT. It codes for CASSGQGDGNTIYF.

The V call is TRBV21-1, the J call TRBJ1-4; the D call TRBD1 from the table was never checked on the DNA. TRBV21-1 corresponds to a pseudogene. The length of the CDR3 is 20 residues. CDR3 in DNA: TGTGCCAGCAGCAAAGATGTTCTATTTGATGGTGACAGACATAATGAAAAACTGTTTTTT. It translates to CASSKDVLFDGDRHNEKLFF.

This clone was seen a single time. The V and J genes are TRBV5-4 and TRBJ2-7, with 14 nucleotides matching TRBD2. J lost 6 bases, V lost 4 bases, and 6 bases had no gene match. Germline V gene lookup returns CDR1 SGHNT and CDR2 YYREEE (reference sequence). This CDR3 comprises 15 residues. In DNA, the CDR3 is TGTGCCAGCAGCCTGACTAGCGGGAGGGGCGGCGAGCAGTACTTC. It encodes CASSLTSGRGGEQYF.

The rearrangement joins TRBV7-3 to TRBJ2-2; TRBD2 agrees at 8 bases. Germline V gives CDR1 SGHTA, CDR2 FQGTGA. The V segment lost 5 bases and the J segment 0 bases; nucleotides outside the gene matches: 8. The CDR3 loop spans 17 amino acids. The CDR3 loop reads CASSPPTSATNTGELFF. The CDR3 DNA sequence: TGTGCCAGCAGCCCACCGACTAGCGCCACGAACACCGGGGAGCTGTTTTTT.

J is TRBJ1-6 and V is TRBV24-1; TRBD1 matches 8 bases. This CDR3 spans 14 amino acids. Per germline, CDR1 KGHDR and CDR2 SFDVKD. The V segment lost 9 bases and the J segment 7 bases; nucleotides outside the gene matches: 7. The CDR3 DNA sequence: TGTGCCACCGGGGGACAGGCGGGAAATTCACCCCTCCACTTT. This encodes CATGGQAGNSPLHF.

The gene calls are TRBV12-3 or TRBV12-4 and TRBJ1-5; maybe TRBD1 (6 bases). The CDR3 extends over 13 amino acids. The V gene lost 6 bases and the J gene lost 7 bases, with 13 bases spanning the gap. For the CDR3, the DNA is TGTGCCAGCAGACAAGGGGGGGTGCAGCCCCAGCATTTT. Residues: CASRQGGVQPQHF.

V usage is TRBV18 and J usage is TRBJ2-5, with D perhaps matching TRBD1 (5 bases). CDR3 length equals 15 residues. Per germline, CDR1 KGHSH and CDR2 LQKENI. Trimming stripped 3 bases from V and 1 base from J, with 12 bases between. CDR3 sequence: CASSPPARAQETQYF. CDR3 nucleotides: TGTGCCAGCTCACCCCCGGCCAGGGCCCAAGAGACCCAGTACTTC.

This clone appeared once. This CDR3 is also generated by other DNA sequences in the sample. The chain joins TRBV11-2 to TRBJ1-3; tentative D call: TRBD1 (5 bases). The CDR3 consists of 15 residues. Germline V gives CDR1 SGHAT, CDR2 FQNNGV. Deletions cut 0 bases from V and 0 bases from J, with 6 bases between. For the CDR3, the DNA is TGTGCCAGCAGCTTAGAAGGGGCCTCTGGAAACACCATATATTTT. It encodes CASSLEGASGNTIYF. Based on the CDR3 plus reference TRBV11-2 and TRBJ1-3, the full variable domain is EAGVAQSPRYKIIEKRQSVAFWCNPISGHATLYWYQQILGQGPKLLIQFQNNGVVDDSQLPKDRFSAERLKGVDSTLKIQPAKLEDSAVYLCASSLEGASGNTIYFGEGSWLTVV.

The V gene is TRBV28, the J gene TRBJ1-2; D is undetermined. Deletions cut 4 bases from V and 0 bases from J, with 9 bases between. The CDR3 covers 14 residues. Germline values: CDR1 MDHEN, CDR2 SYDVKM. CDR3 loop: CASSSPQPNYGYTF. CDR3 nucleotide sequence: TGTGCCAGCAGTTCCCCACAGCCTAACTATGGCTACACCTTC.

The genes are TRBV5-1 and TRBJ2-2; a possible D gene is TRBD1 (5 bases). This CDR3 is 12 amino acids long. Germline lookup yields CDR1 SGHRS and CDR2 YFSETQ. The V gene lost 4 bases and the J gene lost 7 bases, with 8 bases spanning the gap. The CDR3 loop reads CASSQGSGELFF. The CDR3, as DNA: TGCGCCAGCAGCCAGGGTAGCGGGGAGCTGTTTTTT.

This clone showed up just once. J is TRBJ2-7 and V is TRBV9; possible D gene TRBD1, 6 bases. Germline lookup yields CDR1 SGDLS and CDR2 YYNGEE. CDR3 length: 17 amino acids. V was pared by 0 bases and J by 2 bases, with 18 bases between. Here the CDR3 reads CASSVEGTTSSAYEQYF. As DNA, the CDR3 is TGTGCCAGCAGCGTAGAAGGGACAACCAGTTCAGCCTACGAGCAGTACTTC.

J is TRBJ2-7 and V is TRBV5-4; TRBD1 aligns across 9 bases. V dropped 0 bases and J dropped 4; count of bases not matched to a gene: 5. The CDR3 runs 15 residues. From germline, CDR1 is SGHNT and CDR2 YYREEE (reference sequence). CDR3 protein: CASSLAPGQGYEQYF. CDR3 in DNA: TGTGCCAGCAGCTTGGCCCCGGGACAGGGATACGAGCAGTACTTC.

The rearrangement links TRBV3-1 (or the pseudogene TRBV3-2) to TRBJ2-1; TRBD2 aligns across 12 bases. CDR1 LGHDT and CDR2 YNNKEL come from the germline V gene (reference sequence). With V trimmed by 4 bases and J by 7 bases, 8 bases remained unmatched. The CDR3 extends over 16 amino acids. The DNA of the CDR3 is TGTGCCAGCAGCCGCGCCGGACTAGCGGGAAGTAATGAGCAGTTCTTC. Protein: CASSRAGLAGSNEQFF.

This chain joins TRBV18 and TRBJ1-2; D is uncertain. V lost 3 bases and J 8 bases, leaving 16 bases between the germline ends. The CDR3 covers 14 residues. The germline V gene encodes CDR1 KGHSH and CDR2 LQKENI. In DNA form, the CDR3 reads TGTGCCAGCTCACCCTTAGAGGATTTCCCCGGCTACACCTTC. Translated: CASSPLEDFPGYTF.

This rearrangement joins TRBV5-1 to TRBJ1-2, with D tentatively TRBD1 (6 bases). The germline V and J ends were trimmed by 4 bases and 7 bases, with 17 bases remaining between them. The CDR3 consists of 14 residues. Per germline, CDR1 SGHRS and CDR2 YFSETQ. The CDR3 sequence: CASSPTTGFGGYTF. CDR3 sequence (DNA): TGCGCCAGCAGCCCCACGACAGGTTTTGGTGGCTACACCTTC.

The chain recombines TRBV20-1 with TRBJ2-3, with 9 bases lining up with TRBD1. The CDR3 is made up of 16 amino acids. Germline trimming cut 3 bases from V and 5 bases from J; bases unmatched to any gene: 12. The germline V gene has CDR1 DFQATT and CDR2 SNEGSKA (reference sequence). CDR3 coding DNA: TGCAGTGCTAGTTGGGCGCGGACAGGGGTAGGAGATACGCAGTATTTT. Its protein is CSASWARTGVGDTQYF.

This chain joins TRBV7-9 and TRBJ2-7; D gene uncertain. With 5 bases removed from V and 0 bases from J, the gap between germline ends came to 5 bases. CDR1 and CDR2 from the germline V gene are SEHNR and FQNEAQ (reference sequence). The CDR3 loop spans 12 amino acids. CDR3 in amino acids: CASSLNSYEQYF. The CDR3 nucleotides read TGTGCCAGCAGCCTAAACTCCTACGAGCAGTACTTC.

V and J are TRBV19 and TRBJ1-5, with 7 bases identical to TRBD1. J gave up 5 bases and V 0 bases, and 4 bases lay outside the gene matches. Germline values: CDR1 LNHDA, CDR2 SQIVND (reference sequence). The CDR3 loop spans 15 amino acids. CDR3: CASSIDQGDYQPQHF. The CDR3 DNA reads TGTGCCAGTAGTATAGACCAGGGGGACTATCAGCCCCAGCATTTT. Full variable domain (missing parts from reference TRBV19 and TRBJ1-5): DGGITQSPKYLFRKEGQNVTLSCEQNLNHDAMYWYRQDPGQGLRLIYYSQIVNDFQKGDIAEGYSVSREKKESFPLTVTSAQKNPTAFYLCASSIDQGDYQPQHFGDGTRLSIL.

The chain is built from TRBV6-5 and TRBJ1-2; 10 nucleotides agree with TRBD1. Germline CDR1 MNHEY, CDR2 SVGAGI. This CDR3 is 14 amino acids long. J lost 5 bases, V lost 6 bases, and 6 bases had no gene match. The CDR3 coding sequence is TGTGCCAGCAGCAGAGGGACAGGGGATTATGGCTACACCTTC. Translation: CASSRGTGDYGYTF.

This clone was picked up a small number of times. This rearrangement joins TRBV18 to TRBJ1-1; D remains unclear. The germline gives CDR1 KGHSH, CDR2 LQKENI. Deletions cut 3 bases from V and 1 base from J, with 3 bases between. CDR3 length equals 12 residues. The CDR3 reads CASSPANTEAFF. Here the CDR3 DNA reads TGTGCCAGCTCACCGGCGAACACTGAAGCTTTCTTT.

The chain recombines TRBV4-1 with TRBJ2-7, with D maybe TRBD2 (6 bases). There are 14 residues in the CDR3. V lost 4 bases and J 1 base, leaving 11 bases between the germline ends. In germline, CDR1 is MGHRA, CDR2 YSYEKL. CDR3 in amino acids: CASSPVGGSYEQYF. The CDR3 DNA reads as TGCGCCAGCAGCCCCGTGGGGGGATCCTACGAGCAGTACTTC.

This chain links TRBV6-5 with TRBJ2-7; no clear D gene. Trimming pared 5 bases from V and 7 bases from J, leaving 12 bases between. The CDR3 is 12 residues long. Per germline, CDR1 MNHEY and CDR2 SVGAGI. CDR3 sequence reads: CASSPRDSEQYF. CDR3 in DNA: TGTGCCAGCAGTCCTCGCGATAGTGAGCAGTACTTC.

This chain uses TRBV5-4 with TRBJ2-3; D is possibly TRBD2 (5 bases). Trimming removed 4 bases at V and 6 bases at J, with 9 bases between. The CDR3 consists of 12 residues. Germline CDR1 is SGHNT and CDR2 is YYREEE (reference sequence). CDR3 in amino acids: CASSTAADTQYF. The CDR3 nucleotides are TGTGCCAGCAGCACAGCGGCTGATACGCAGTATTTT.

The rearrangement joins TRBV15 to TRBJ1-3; D gene ambiguous. The germline gives CDR1 LNHNV, CDR2 YYDKDF (reference sequence). The ends were cut back, 0 bases at V and 2 bases at J, with 17 bases in the middle. The CDR3 length is 18 residues. The CDR3 reads CATSRDPRNSSPGNTIYF. CDR3 sequence (DNA): TGTGCCACCAGCAGAGATCCCAGAAATAGCAGTCCTGGAAACACCATATATTTT.

The J gene is TRBJ2-2, the V gene TRBV14; no definite D call. CDR3 length: 13 residues. Trimming stripped 2 bases from V and 5 bases from J, with 6 bases between. CDR1 SGHDN and CDR2 FVKESK come from the germline V gene. The CDR3 reads CASSQTRTGELFF. In nucleotides, the CDR3 is TGTGCCAGCAGCCAAACGAGGACCGGGGAGCTGTTTTTT. The complete variable domain, with remaining parts taken from reference TRBV14 and TRBJ2-2, reads EAGVTQFPSHSVIEKGQTVTLRCDPISGHDNLYWYRRVMGKEIKFLLHFVKESKQDESGMPNNRFLAERTGGTYSTLKVQPAELEDSGVYFCASSQTRTGELFFGEGSRLTVL.

The chain is built from TRBV29-1 and TRBJ2-3, with D possibly being TRBD1 (6 bases). Germline assignment: CDR1 SQVTM and CDR2 ANQGSEA. The V and J ends lost 7 bases and 4 bases respectively, with 9 bases between them. The CDR3 spans 11 residues. CDR3 nucleotides: TGCAGCGGCAGGGGTGCAGATACGCAGTATTTT. It yields the protein CSGRGADTQYF.

The chain employs TRBV6-5 and TRBJ1-3; 8 nucleotides match TRBD1. The CDR3 extends over 15 amino acids. Trimming at V came to 7 bases and at J to 0 bases, leaving 5 bases not matched to a gene. Germline V gene data show CDR1 as MNHEY and CDR2 as SVGAGI. The CDR3 here is CASTGTGHSGNTIYF. The CDR3 DNA follows: TGTGCCAGCACCGGGACAGGACACTCTGGAAACACCATATATTTT.